One sample yielded the 8 T cell receptor beta chains listed below, sequenced in a study of beta chain features in type 1 diabetes (dated by TCRdb to the late 2010s). Summary of the overall study and its limitations: A moderate but significant shortening of TCRB CDR3 length was observed in type 1 diabetes patients in all four CD4+ subsets.

Libraries were built with the immunoSEQ multiplex PCR assay. The High Capacity cDNA Reverse Transcription Kit was used to reverse transcribe all of the isolated RNA, meaning that expressed TCRB transcripts were what got sequenced. Held by TCRdb, this immuneACCESS table contains in-frame sequences only and omits some clones. Under half of the omission traces to an unresolved V gene where checked; the cause of the rest is unknown. This sample has roughly 230,000 clones in its table, and under 13% of those were observed once. The ten largest clonotypes hold 0.017% of the sample. Their antigens are not known. The material sequenced was naive CD4+ T cells from blood. Read against the paper, the sample's cell subset or site label means: true naive CD4+ T cells. The receptor source for this set is a young man with type 1 diabetes.

This chain links TRBV7-2 with TRBJ1-4, with unresolved D. The CDR3 has 16 amino acids. The germline V gene encodes CDR1 SGHTA and CDR2 FQGNSA. The V end was cut by 0 bases, the J end by 0 bases, with 8 bases between. CDR3 amino acids: CASSLARAATNEKLFF. The CDR3, as DNA: TGTGCCAGCAGCTTAGCGCGGGCGGCAACTAATGAAAAACTGTTTTTT.

A few counts support this clone. The chain combines TRBV2 with TRBJ1-1, with a weak D call TRBD1 (5 bases). Trimming took off 6 bases at V and 4 bases at J, with 9 bases between the two ends. The CDR3 length is 12 residues. Per the germline V gene, CDR1 is SNHLY and CDR2 is FYNNEI. CDR3 nucleotide sequence: TGTGCCAGCAGGCCTGACAGCACTGAAGCTTTCTTT. This codes for CASRPDSTEAFF.

This clone was counted only a few times. The chain has TRBV9 and TRBJ2-5, with 8 bases that match TRBD2. The CDR3 is 15 amino acids. Losses at the gene ends were 4 bases for V and 5 bases for J; bases not matched to a gene: 10. The germline V gene has CDR1 SGDLS and CDR2 YYNGEE. The CDR3 here is CASSPPRGGPETQYF. The CDR3 DNA is TGTGCCAGCAGCCCCCCCCGGGGGGGCCCTGAGACCCAGTACTTC.

CDR3 sequence reads: CASSSLMGQREAFF. CDR3 coding DNA: TGTGCCAGCAGCTCTCTTATGGGACAGAGAGAAGCTTTCTTT. The V gene is TRBV7-6, the J gene TRBJ1-1; TRBD1 matches at 7 bases. The germline V gene has CDR1 SGHVS and CDR2 FNYEAQ. The CDR3 totals 14 residues. Unmatched junction bases numbered 10, after V lost 4 bases and J lost 8 bases.

The chain links TRBV7-8 to TRBJ2-7; D is possibly TRBD1 (5 bases). The CDR3 has 11 residues. Deletions cut 6 bases from V and 3 bases from J, with 6 bases between. CDR1 is SGHVS and CDR2 is FQNEAQ in the germline V gene. CDR3 DNA: TGTGCCAGCAGGGACAACTACGAGCAGTACTTC. Its translation is CASRDNYEQYF.

This clone has a handful of counts. The chain uses TRBV7-9 and TRBJ1-1, with D tentatively TRBD1 (6 bases). Per the germline V gene, CDR1 is SEHNR and CDR2 is FQNEAQ (reference sequence). This CDR3 has 15 amino acids. V was pared by 2 bases and J by 5 bases, with 15 bases between. The CDR3 DNA follows: TGTGCCAGCAGCTTACCAGCCCAGGGGATAACTGAAGCTTTCTTT. Protein: CASSLPAQGITEAFF.

This clone was found a few times. V gene TRBV9 combines with J gene TRBJ2-5, with D unresolved. This CDR3 has 17 residues. The V end was cut by 0 bases, the J end by 2 bases, with 17 bases between. Germline CDR1 and CDR2: SGDLS and YYNGEE. CDR3 in amino acids: CASSVGAVVLHQETQYF. DNA for the CDR3: TGTGCCAGCAGCGTAGGAGCCGTGGTCCTCCATCAAGAGACCCAGTACTTC.

The chain carries TRBV7-2 and TRBJ2-7, with TRBD2 matching 13 bases. V shed 1 base, J shed 2 bases, and the junction held 2 bases outside the gene matches. This CDR3 is built from 16 residues. Germline V gene sequence: CDR1 SGHTA, CDR2 FQGNSA. As DNA, the CDR3 is TGTGCCAGCAGCTTAGGGACTAGCGGGGGCGCCTACGAGCAGTACTTC. This gives the protein CASSLGTSGGAYEQYF.